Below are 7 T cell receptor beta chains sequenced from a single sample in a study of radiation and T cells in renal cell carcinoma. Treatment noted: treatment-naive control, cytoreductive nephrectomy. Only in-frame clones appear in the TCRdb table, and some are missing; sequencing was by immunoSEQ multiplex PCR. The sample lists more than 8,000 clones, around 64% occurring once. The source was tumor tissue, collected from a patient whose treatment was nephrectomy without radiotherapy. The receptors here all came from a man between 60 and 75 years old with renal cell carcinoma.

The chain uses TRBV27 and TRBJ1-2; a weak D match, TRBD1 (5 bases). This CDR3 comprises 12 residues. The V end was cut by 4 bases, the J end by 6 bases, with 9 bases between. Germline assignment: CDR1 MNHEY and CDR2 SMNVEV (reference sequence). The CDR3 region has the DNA TGTGCCAGCAGTTACACAGGACATGGCTACACCTTC. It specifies CASSYTGHGYTF.

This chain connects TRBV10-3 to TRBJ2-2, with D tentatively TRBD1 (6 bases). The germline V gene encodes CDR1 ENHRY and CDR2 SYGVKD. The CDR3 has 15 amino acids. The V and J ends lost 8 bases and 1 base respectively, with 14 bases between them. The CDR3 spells CAIGAGDRNTGELFF. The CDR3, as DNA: TGTGCCATCGGGGCAGGGGATAGGAACACCGGGGAGCTGTTTTTT.

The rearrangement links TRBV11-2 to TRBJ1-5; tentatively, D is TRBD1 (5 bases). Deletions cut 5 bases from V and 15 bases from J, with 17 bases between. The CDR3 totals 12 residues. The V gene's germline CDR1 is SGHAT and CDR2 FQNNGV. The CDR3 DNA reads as TGTGCCAGCAGCCTAGGGGAAGGACGTCCGCATTTT. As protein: CASSLGEGRPHF.

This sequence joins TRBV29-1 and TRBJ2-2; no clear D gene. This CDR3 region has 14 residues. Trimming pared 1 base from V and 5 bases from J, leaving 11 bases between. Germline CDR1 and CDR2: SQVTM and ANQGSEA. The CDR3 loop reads CSVEGPQRTGELFF. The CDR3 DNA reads TGCAGCGTTGAAGGGCCCCAGAGGACCGGGGAGCTGTTTTTT.

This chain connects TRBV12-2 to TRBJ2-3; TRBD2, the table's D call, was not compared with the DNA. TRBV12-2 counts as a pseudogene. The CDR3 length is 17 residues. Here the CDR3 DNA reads TGTGCAAGTCGCTTACGGACTAGCGGGATGAAAGGGGATACGCAGTATTTT. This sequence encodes CASRLRTSGMKGDTQYF.

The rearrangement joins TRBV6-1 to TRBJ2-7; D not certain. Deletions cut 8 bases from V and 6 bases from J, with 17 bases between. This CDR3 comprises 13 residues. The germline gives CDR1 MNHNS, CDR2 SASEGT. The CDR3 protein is CASGGGQVSEQYF. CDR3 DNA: TGTGCCAGCGGTGGTGGGCAGGTGTCCGAGCAGTACTTC.

CDR3 sequence: CASSVEPPTQYF. CDR3 nucleotide sequence: TGTGCCAGCAGTGTAGAACCTCCTACGCAGTATTTT. V and J are TRBV2 and TRBJ2-3, with D unresolved. Germline lookup yields CDR1 SNHLY and CDR2 FYNNEI. V lost 4 bases, J lost 8 bases, and 10 bases lay in between. CDR3 length: 12 residues.